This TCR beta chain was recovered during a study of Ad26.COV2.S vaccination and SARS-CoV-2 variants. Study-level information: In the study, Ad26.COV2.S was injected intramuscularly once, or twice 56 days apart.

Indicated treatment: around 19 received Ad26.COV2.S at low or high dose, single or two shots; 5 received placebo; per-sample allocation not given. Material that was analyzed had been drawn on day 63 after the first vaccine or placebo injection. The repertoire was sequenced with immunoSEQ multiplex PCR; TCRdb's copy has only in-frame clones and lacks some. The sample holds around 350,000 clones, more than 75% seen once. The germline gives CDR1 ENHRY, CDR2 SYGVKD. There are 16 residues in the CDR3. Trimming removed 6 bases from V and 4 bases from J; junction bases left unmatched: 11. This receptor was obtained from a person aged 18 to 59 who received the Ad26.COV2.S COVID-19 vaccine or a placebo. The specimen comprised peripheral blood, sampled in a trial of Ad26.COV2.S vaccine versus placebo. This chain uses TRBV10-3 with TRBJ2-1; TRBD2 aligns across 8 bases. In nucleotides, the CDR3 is TGTGCCATCAGCCTCCGGACGGGGGGGTTATACAATGAGCAGTTCTTC. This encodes CAISLRTGGLYNEQFF.